A selection of T cell receptor beta chains follows, all from one sample in a study of shared clonotypes between healthy human individuals. Clones were sequenced by immunoSEQ multiplex PCR, and TCRdb holds only the in-frame ones, with some missing. The sample shows some 500,000 clones, approximately 95% of them seen only once. The sequenced material came from naive CD4+ T cells sorted from blood. The receptors were gathered from a woman younger than 45 in good health. Both conserved end residues are trimmed from each CDR3. Each record gives: V gene, CDR3 protein.

v_call: TRBV7-2; cdr3_aa: ASSFQGNNQPQH
v_call: TRBV7-2; cdr3_aa: ASSLRTQPQH
v_call: TRBV27; cdr3_aa: ASSSWDRSSYNEQF
v_call: TRBV19; cdr3_aa: ASSISGYGQPQH
v_call: TRBV6-1; cdr3_aa: ASSGGGGTEAF
v_call: TRBV18; cdr3_aa: ASSPLGGGNQPQH
v_call: TRBV5-1; cdr3_aa: ASSLGALGYNEQF
v_call: TRBV28; cdr3_aa: ASRIPGQGYEQY
v_call: TRBV28; cdr3_aa: ASTLWLGQGQGQPQH
v_call: TRBV9; cdr3_aa: ASSVGASGRVDTQY
v_call: TRBV2; cdr3_aa: ASSESASGSNEQF
v_call: TRBV18; cdr3_aa: ASSPTALGINNQPQH
v_call: TRBV6-6; cdr3_aa: ASSPQDSTNEKLF
v_call: TRBV6-5; cdr3_aa: ASSYSEATNEKLF
v_call: TRBV4-2; cdr3_aa: ASSLLSSYEQY
v_call: TRBV6-1; cdr3_aa: ASSEGTATWGGYT
v_call: TRBV6-5; cdr3_aa: ASRSSGTGYEQY
v_call: TRBV14; cdr3_aa: ASSQDQGRWGQETQY
v_call: TRBV5-1; cdr3_aa: ASSSTPGASTEAF
v_call: TRBV6-5; cdr3_aa: ASSYGPTGELF